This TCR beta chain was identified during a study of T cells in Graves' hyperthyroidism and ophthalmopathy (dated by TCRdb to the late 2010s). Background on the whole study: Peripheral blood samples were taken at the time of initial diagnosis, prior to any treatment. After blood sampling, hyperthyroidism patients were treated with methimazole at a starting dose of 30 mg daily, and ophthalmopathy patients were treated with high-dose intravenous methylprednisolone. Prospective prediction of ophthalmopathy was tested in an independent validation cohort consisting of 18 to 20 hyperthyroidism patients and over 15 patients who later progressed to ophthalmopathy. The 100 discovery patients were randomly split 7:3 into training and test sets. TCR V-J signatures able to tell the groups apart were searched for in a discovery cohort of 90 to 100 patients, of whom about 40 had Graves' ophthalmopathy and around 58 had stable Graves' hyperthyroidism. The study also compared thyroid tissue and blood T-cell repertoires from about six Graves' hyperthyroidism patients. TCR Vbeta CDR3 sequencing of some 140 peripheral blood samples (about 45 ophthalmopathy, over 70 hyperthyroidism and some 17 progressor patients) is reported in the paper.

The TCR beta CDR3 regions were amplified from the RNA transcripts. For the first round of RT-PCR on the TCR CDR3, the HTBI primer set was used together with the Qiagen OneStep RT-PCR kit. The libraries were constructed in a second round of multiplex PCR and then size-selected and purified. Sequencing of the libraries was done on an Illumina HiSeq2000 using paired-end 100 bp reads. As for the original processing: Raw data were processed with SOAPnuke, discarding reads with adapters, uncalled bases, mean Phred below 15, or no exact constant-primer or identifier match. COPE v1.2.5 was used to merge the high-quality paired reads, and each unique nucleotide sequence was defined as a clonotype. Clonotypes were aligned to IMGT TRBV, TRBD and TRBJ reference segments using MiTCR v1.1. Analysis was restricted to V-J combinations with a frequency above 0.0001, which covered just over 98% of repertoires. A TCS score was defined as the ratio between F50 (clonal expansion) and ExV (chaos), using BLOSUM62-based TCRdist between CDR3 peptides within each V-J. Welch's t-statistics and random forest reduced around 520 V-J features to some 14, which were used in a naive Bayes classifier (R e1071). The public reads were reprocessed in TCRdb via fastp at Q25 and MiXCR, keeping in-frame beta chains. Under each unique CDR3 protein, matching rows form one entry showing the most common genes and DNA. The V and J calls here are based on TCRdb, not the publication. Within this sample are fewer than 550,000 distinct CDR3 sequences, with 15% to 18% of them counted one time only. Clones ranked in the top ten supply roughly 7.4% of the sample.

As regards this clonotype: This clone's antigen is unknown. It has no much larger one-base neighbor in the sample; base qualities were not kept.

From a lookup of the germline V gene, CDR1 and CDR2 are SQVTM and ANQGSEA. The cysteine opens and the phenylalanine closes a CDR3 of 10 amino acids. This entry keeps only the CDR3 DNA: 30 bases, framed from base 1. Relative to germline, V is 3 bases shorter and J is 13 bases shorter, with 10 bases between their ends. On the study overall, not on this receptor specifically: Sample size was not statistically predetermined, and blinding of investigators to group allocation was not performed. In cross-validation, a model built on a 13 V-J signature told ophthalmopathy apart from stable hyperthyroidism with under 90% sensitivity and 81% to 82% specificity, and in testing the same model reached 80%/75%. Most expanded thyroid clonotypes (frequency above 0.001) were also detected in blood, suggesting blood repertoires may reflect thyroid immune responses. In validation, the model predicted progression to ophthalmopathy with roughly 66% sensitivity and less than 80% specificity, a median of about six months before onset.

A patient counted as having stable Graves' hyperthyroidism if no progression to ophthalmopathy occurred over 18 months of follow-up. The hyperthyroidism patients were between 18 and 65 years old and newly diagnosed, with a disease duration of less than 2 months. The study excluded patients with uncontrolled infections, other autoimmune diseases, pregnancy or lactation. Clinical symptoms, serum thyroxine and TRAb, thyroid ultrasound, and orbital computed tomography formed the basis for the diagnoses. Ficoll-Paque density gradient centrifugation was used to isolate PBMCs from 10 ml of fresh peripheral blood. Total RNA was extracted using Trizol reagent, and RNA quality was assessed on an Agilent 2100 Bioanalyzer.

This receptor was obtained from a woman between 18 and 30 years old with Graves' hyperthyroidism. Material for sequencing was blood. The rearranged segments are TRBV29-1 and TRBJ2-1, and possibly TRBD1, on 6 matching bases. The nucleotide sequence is TGCAGCGTTGATGTAGGGGGTCAGTTCTTC. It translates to CSVDVGGQFF.